This T cell receptor beta chain was documented in a study of tumor-infiltrating lymphocytes in primary liver carcinoma. In the study overall: Among the tumors, stages were T1-T3 N0M0 and sizes roughly 4.2 to 11 cm. Samples produced roughly 3.5 to 8 million productive TCRbeta reads, comparable across tissue types.

From germline, CDR1 is SGHNT and CDR2 YYREEE (reference sequence). This CDR3 has 14 residues. The ends lost 1 base at V and 13 bases at J; junction bases unmatched: 13. The blood RNA (from unsorted whole blood) was obtained, and germline DNA was also extracted. Findings of the study overall: The difference in top-250-clone fraction between tumors and blood was significant, favoring tumors (p = 0.039). Whereas tumor region pairs overlapped more, tumor-adjacent and tumor-blood pairs overlapped less.

The template, about 500 ng total RNA, yielded TCR beta cDNA made with a constant-region primer. Generation of the TCR beta libraries relied on three nested multiplex PCR rounds using slightly modified ARM-PCR. Researchers ran the first two PCR rounds for 10 cycles each with TRBV1-TRBV30 forward primers and a C-beta reverse primer. MiXCR, applied by TCRdb to the multiplex PCR reads, yields one record per CDR3 protein. Of about 300,000 distinct CDR3 sequences detected, 60% to 80% appear once; the ten largest clones hold around 9.5%. Comments on this clonotype: Its specificity is not known.

This sequence originates from a man between 35 and 55 years old with primary liver carcinoma and hepatitis B virus infection. The chain has TRBV5-4 and TRBJ2-7; TRBD1 agrees at 8 bases. Sequencing was done on a sample of peripheral blood. The CDR3 nucleotides are TGTGCCAGCAGCTTGATAGGGTCAGGGGGCGAGTACTACTTC. This codes for CASSLIGSGGEYYF.